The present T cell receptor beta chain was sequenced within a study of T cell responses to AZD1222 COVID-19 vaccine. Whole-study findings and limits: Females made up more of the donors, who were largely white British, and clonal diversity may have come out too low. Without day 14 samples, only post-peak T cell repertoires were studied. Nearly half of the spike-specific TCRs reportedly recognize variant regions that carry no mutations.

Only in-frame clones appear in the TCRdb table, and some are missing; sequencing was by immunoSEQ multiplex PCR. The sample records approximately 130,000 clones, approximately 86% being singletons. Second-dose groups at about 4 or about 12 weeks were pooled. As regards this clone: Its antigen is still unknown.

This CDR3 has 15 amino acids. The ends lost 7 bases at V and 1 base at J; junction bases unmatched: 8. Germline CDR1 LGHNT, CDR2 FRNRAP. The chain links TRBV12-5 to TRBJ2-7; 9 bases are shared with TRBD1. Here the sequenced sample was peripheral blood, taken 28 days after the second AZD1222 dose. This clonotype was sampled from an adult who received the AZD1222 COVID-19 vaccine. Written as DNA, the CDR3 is TGTGCTAGTGCCACTCGACAGGGGGGTTCCTACGAGCAGTACTTC. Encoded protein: CASATRQGGSYEQYF.